What follows is one T cell receptor beta chain and its context. Participants spanned ages roughly 18 to 90 years and resided in 24 US areas. Recovered status applied to Cohort 3 donors who had two consecutive negative PCRs. It also applied to those with clearance or with symptom resolution. As handled by the study authors: Counts of nucleated cells, estimated from reference gene primer amplification, were obtained. Using immunoSEQ multiplex PCR, the repertoire was profiled, and TCRdb retains in-frame clones only, with some absent. That table supplies the V and J calls and clone size; D and trimming were determined from the DNA. The repertoire holds 310,000 or so clones, with around 90% as singletons. The data were obtained in a study of blood T cell repertoires in COVID-19. Study-level background: The United States, Italy and Spain supplied acute and convalescent COVID-19 samples.

Germline V gives CDR1 ENHRY, CDR2 SYGVKD. V was pared by 6 bases and J by 2 bases, with 11 bases of the junction left unmatched. The CDR3 runs 16 residues. The rearrangement uses TRBV10-3 and TRBJ1-2; 8 nucleotides match TRBD1. The receptor comes from a woman under 30 who had recovered from COVID-19. The source material was PBMCs or T cells enriched from blood (not recorded which). The CDR3: CAISASGGAGNYGYTF. For the CDR3, the DNA is TGTGCCATCAGCGCATCAGGGGGCGCAGGGAACTATGGCTACACCTTC.